The T cell receptor beta chain under discussion was sequenced for a study of T cell repertoires in cytomegalovirus infection. TCRdb recomputed calls from the reads with MiXCR, one row per CDR3 protein. The sample has around 900,000 distinct CDR3 sequences, 25% to 40% seen once. The V end lost 3 bases, the J end lost 0 bases, and 17 bases lay between the germline ends. Per germline, CDR1 SEHNR and CDR2 FQNEAQ (reference sequence). This CDR3 region has 18 residues. The table lists this clonotype with many counts. The antigen is undetermined. This clonotype originated in a human donor in good health (CMV status not recorded). Some clones in this sample may be carry-over from other donors' samples. Specimen: cultured CD8+ T cells from PBMCs, collected from culture after CMV antigen stimulation. The V call is TRBV7-9, the J call TRBJ1-4; D not certain. The CDR3 protein is CASSLSTVNNPTNEKLFF. In DNA form, the CDR3 reads TGTGCCAGCAGCTTGAGTACAGTAAATAATCCAACTAATGAAAAACTGTTTTTT.